A single sample is the source of the 19 T cell receptor beta chains below, sequenced in a study of cytomegalovirus exposure and HLA in healthy donors. Primers included in the PCR were 60 Vbeta and 13 Jbeta primers. The table came from immunoSEQ multiplex PCR; TCRdb's copy has only in-frame clones and leaves some out. Of over 100,000 clones listed, 70% to 85% are singletons. Sequencing was performed on PBMCs. The receptors shown here come from a middle-aged man in good health and CMV-seropositive.

The chain joins TRBV2 to TRBJ1-6; D is unresolved. The CDR3 totals 17 residues. Germline CDR1 reads SNHLY; CDR2 reads FYNNEI. V lost 2 bases to trimming and J lost 0 bases, with 11 bases between them. CDR3 sequence reads: CASSELGVLSYNSPLHF. CDR3 DNA sequence: TGTGCCAGCAGTGAATTGGGCGTTCTCTCCTATAATTCACCCCTCCACTTT.

The rearrangement uses TRBV9 and TRBJ1-6; weak D call: TRBD1 (5 bases). The V end was cut by 0 bases, the J end by 14 bases, with 12 bases between. The germline V gene has CDR1 SGDLS and CDR2 YYNGEE. The CDR3 is made up of 13 amino acids. The CDR3: CASSVAQGWALHF. For the CDR3, the DNA is TGTGCCAGCAGCGTAGCCCAGGGCTGGGCCCTCCACTTT.

This chain links TRBV4-3 with TRBJ2-1; TRBD2 might be the D (7 bases). The V end lost 4 bases, the J end lost 0 bases, and 25 bases lay between the germline ends. Germline CDR1 LGHNA, CDR2 YSLEER. The CDR3 totals 20 residues. The CDR3 here is CASSPGGGSGATTSYNEQFF. The CDR3 nucleotides are TGCGCCAGCAGCCCCGGCGGGGGCTCGGGGGCCACAACCTCCTACAATGAGCAGTTCTTC.

V usage is TRBV11-2 and J usage is TRBJ1-6, with unresolved D. The V gene lost 5 bases and the J gene lost 4 bases, with 6 bases spanning the gap. Per germline, CDR1 SGHAT and CDR2 FQNNGV. The CDR3 runs 13 residues. The CDR3 DNA is TGTGCCAGCAGCCTCGGGTATAATTCACCCCTCCACTTT. This encodes CASSLGYNSPLHF.

The V gene is TRBV19, the J gene TRBJ2-1; TRBD1 matches 7 bases. Germline V gives CDR1 LNHDA, CDR2 SQIVND (reference sequence). V shed 4 bases and J 7 bases; nucleotides not matched to a gene: 7. This CDR3 contains 14 residues. The CDR3 here is CASSNRQGVNEQFF. The CDR3 region has the DNA TGTGCCAGTAGTAACCGACAGGGCGTGAATGAGCAGTTCTTC. Full variable domain (rest looked up from reference TRBV19 and TRBJ2-1): DGGITQSPKYLFRKEGQNVTLSCEQNLNHDAMYWYRQDPGQGLRLIYYSQIVNDFQKGDIAEGYSVSREKKESFPLTVTSAQKNPTAFYLCASSNRQGVNEQFFGPGTRLTVL.

The rearrangement joins TRBV19 to TRBJ1-2; 9 positions agree with TRBD1. The CDR3 runs to 14 residues. J lost 7 bases, V lost 4 bases, and 7 bases had no gene match. The germline gives CDR1 LNHDA, CDR2 SQIVND (reference sequence). CDR3 nucleotide sequence: TGTGCCAGTAGTAAGGACAGGGGCGATGCTGGCTACACCTTC. It yields the protein CASSKDRGDAGYTF.

This clone appeared once. This chain joins TRBV4-3 and TRBJ1-4, with D maybe TRBD1 (5 bases). This CDR3 is built from 15 residues. The germline gives CDR1 LGHNA, CDR2 YSLEER. V was cut by 3 bases and J by 0 bases, with 8 bases left in between. CDR3 nucleotide sequence: TGCGCCAGCAGCCACAGGGATGCAACTAATGAAAAACTGTTTTTT. Protein sequence: CASSHRDATNEKLFF.

V is TRBV18 and J is TRBJ2-2; TRBD1 aligns across 7 bases. CDR3 length equals 15 residues. The V segment lost 5 bases and the J segment 0 bases; nucleotides outside the gene matches: 3. CDR1 and CDR2 from the germline V gene are KGHSH and LQKENI. The CDR3 DNA follows: TGTGCCAGCTCATTTGGACAGGCGAACACCGGGGAGCTGTTTTTT. Amino acids: CASSFGQANTGELFF.

V usage is TRBV25-1 and J usage is TRBJ2-1; 9 bases line up with TRBD2. Germline V gives CDR1 MGHDK, CDR2 SYGVNS. This CDR3 region has 16 residues. V was clipped by 2 bases and J by 7 bases; unmatched bases: 9. CDR3 sequence: CASSETGAGGLNEQFF. The CDR3 region has the DNA TGTGCCAGCAGTGAAACGGGAGCGGGGGGCCTGAATGAGCAGTTCTTC.

The V and J genes are TRBV6-5 and TRBJ2-3; unclear D gene. Germline assignment: CDR1 MNHEY and CDR2 SVGAGI. V was cut by 2 bases and J by 0 bases, with 9 bases left in between. This CDR3 has 15 amino acids. CDR3 DNA sequence: TGTGCCAGCAGTTACGGGCGCTCTAGCACAGATACGCAGTATTTT. Translating gives CASSYGRSSTDTQYF.

This clone was counted a single time. V gene TRBV7-2 combines with J gene TRBJ1-6; TRBD1 might be the D (6 bases). The ends were cut back, 5 bases at V and 4 bases at J, with 9 bases in the middle. The V gene's germline CDR1 is SGHTA and CDR2 FQGNSA. The CDR3 covers 14 residues. This chain's CDR3 is CASSPRGYNSPLHF. The CDR3 nucleotides are TGTGCCAGCAGCCCCAGGGGATATAATTCACCCCTCCACTTT.

The J gene is TRBJ1-2, the V gene TRBV7-6, with TRBD1 matching 7 bases. The J segment lost 7 bases and the V segment lost 1 base, leaving 3 bases of the junction unmatched. The CDR3 extends over 13 amino acids. Germline values: CDR1 SGHVS, CDR2 FNYEAQ. The CDR3 nucleotides are TGTGCCAGCAGCTTAGGTTCAGGGGGTGGCTACACCTTC. It specifies CASSLGSGGGYTF.

The rearrangement links TRBV6-1 to TRBJ1-4; 9 nucleotides agree with TRBD1. V lost 8 bases, J lost 7 bases, and 5 bases stayed unmatched. CDR3 length: 13 residues. Germline CDR1 MNHNS, CDR2 SASEGT. The CDR3 coding sequence is TGTGCCAGCGGCCGGGACAGGGTTGAAAAACTGTTTTTT. Its translation is CASGRDRVEKLFF.

The rearrangement links TRBV29-1 to TRBJ2-3, with 16 bases fitting TRBD2. The germline gives CDR1 SQVTM, CDR2 ANQGSEA. The V and J ends lost 5 bases and 2 bases, in that order; junction bases with no gene match: 10. The CDR3 is made up of 18 amino acids. As DNA, the CDR3 is TGCAGCGTTTTCGGATGGGGGACTAGCGGGGGGGACACAGATACGCAGTATTTT. Translation: CSVFGWGTSGGDTDTQYF.

V and J are TRBV6-5 and TRBJ2-3; TRBD1 agrees at 7 bases. The CDR3 has 14 amino acids. CDR1 and CDR2 from the germline V gene are MNHEY and SVGAGI. Unmatched junction bases numbered 4, after V lost 5 bases and J lost 2 bases. The CDR3 sequence: CASSPTGPTDTQYF. The CDR3 DNA follows: TGTGCCAGCAGTCCGACAGGGCCCACAGATACGCAGTATTTT.

This chain connects TRBV2 to TRBJ2-2, with TRBD2 matching 7 bases. The ends lost 7 bases at V and 7 bases at J; junction bases unmatched: 6. CDR1 is SNHLY, CDR2 FYNNEI, per germline. This CDR3 region has 13 residues. The chain's CDR3 is CASKGLYFGELFF. CDR3 bases: TGTGCCAGCAAGGGACTATACTTCGGGGAGCTGTTTTTT.

The rearrangement links TRBV7-2 to TRBJ2-7; D possibly corresponds to TRBD2 (6 bases). The CDR3 is 15 residues long. V was trimmed by 3 bases and J by 2 bases, leaving 14 bases between them. The V gene's germline CDR1 is SGHTA and CDR2 FQGNSA. This CDR3 is CASSFSAGLTYEQYF. The CDR3 bases are TGTGCCAGCAGCTTCAGTGCGGGACTTACCTACGAGCAGTACTTC. Variable domain in full (rest from reference TRBV7-2 and TRBJ2-7): GAGVSQSPSNKVTEKGKDVELRCDPISGHTALYWYRQSLGQGLEFLIYFQGNSAPDKSGLPSDRFSAERTGGSVSTLTIQRTQQEDSAVYLCASSFSAGLTYEQYFGPGTRLTVT.

The CDR3 bases are TGTGCCAGCAGCTCCAGCGGGGGGGAGTCTAGCACAGATACGCAGTATTTT. Amino acid sequence: CASSSSGGESSTDTQYF. V and J are TRBV7-2 and TRBJ2-3, with 10 bases fitting TRBD2. This CDR3 has 17 amino acids. With V trimmed by 4 bases and J by 0 bases, 7 bases remained unmatched. The V gene's germline CDR1 is SGHTA and CDR2 FQGNSA.

The chain is built from TRBV5-1 and TRBJ1-2, with TRBD1 as a possible D gene (6 bases). Per the germline V gene, CDR1 is SGHRS and CDR2 is YFSETQ. The CDR3 extends over 14 amino acids. The ends were cut back, 4 bases at V and 4 bases at J, with 14 bases in the middle. CDR3 DNA sequence: TGCGCCAGCAGCGGCCAGGGGCGTGTCTATGGCTACACCTTC. The encoded protein is CASSGQGRVYGYTF.